The clone carrying this T cell receptor beta chain occurred a few times. This CDR3 comprises 11 residues. The germline V gene has CDR1 MNHEY and CDR2 SVGEGT. Trimming cost V 4 bases and J 7 bases, with 2 bases left between them. These data originate in a study of blood T cell repertoires in COVID-19. Study summary: The samples span acute and convalescent COVID-19 from the United States, Italy and Spain.

Per the authors' pipeline: By means of reference gene primer amplification, nucleated cell counts were estimated. Some clones are missing from TCRdb's copy, which holds only in-frame ones; the method was immunoSEQ multiplex PCR. That table gives V, J and clone size, and the DNA gave D and trimming. The sample lists a few hundred thousand clones; roughly nine tenths were seen once. V and J are TRBV6-2 or TRBV6-3 and TRBJ1-6; D is unclear. The sample was peripheral blood. This TCR was recovered from a middle-aged man with acute or convalescent COVID-19. CDR3 in amino acids: CASSSNSPLHF. Here the CDR3 DNA reads TGTGCCAGCAGTTCGAATTCACCCCTCCACTTT.